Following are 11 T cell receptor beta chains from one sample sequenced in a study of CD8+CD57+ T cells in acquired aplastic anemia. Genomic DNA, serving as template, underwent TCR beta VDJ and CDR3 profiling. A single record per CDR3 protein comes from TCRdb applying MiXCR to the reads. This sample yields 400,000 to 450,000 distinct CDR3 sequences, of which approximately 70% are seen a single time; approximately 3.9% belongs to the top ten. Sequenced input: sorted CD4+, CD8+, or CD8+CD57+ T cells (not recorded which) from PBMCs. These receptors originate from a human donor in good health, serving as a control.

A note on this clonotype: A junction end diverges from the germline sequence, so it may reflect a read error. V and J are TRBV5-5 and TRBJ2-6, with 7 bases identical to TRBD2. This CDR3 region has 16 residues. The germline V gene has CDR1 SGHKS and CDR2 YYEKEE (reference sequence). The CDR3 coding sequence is TGTGCCAGCAGCTTGAACAGCGGGGCTGGAGCCAACGTCCTGACTTTC. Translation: CASSLNSGAGANVLTF.

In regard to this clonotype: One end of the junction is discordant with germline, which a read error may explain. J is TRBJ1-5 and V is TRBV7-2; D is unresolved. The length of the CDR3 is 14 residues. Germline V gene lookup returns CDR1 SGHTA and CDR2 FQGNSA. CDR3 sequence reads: CASSLDGGAYNPPF. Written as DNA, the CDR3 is TGTGCCAGCAGCTTAGATGGCGGCGCCTATAACCCGCCCTTT.

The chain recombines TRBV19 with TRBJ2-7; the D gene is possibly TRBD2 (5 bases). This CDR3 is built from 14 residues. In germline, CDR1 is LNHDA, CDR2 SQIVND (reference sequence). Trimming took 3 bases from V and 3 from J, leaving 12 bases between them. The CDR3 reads CASSMAGVFYEQYF. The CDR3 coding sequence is TGTGCCAGTAGTATGGCGGGTGTATTCTACGAGCAGTACTTC.

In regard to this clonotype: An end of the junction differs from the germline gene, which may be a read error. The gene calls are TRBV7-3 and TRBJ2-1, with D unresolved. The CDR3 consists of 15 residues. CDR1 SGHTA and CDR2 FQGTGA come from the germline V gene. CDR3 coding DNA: TGTGCCAGCAGCGCCCGCGGCACGTACTCCAATGAGCATTTCTTC. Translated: CASSARGTYSNEHFF.

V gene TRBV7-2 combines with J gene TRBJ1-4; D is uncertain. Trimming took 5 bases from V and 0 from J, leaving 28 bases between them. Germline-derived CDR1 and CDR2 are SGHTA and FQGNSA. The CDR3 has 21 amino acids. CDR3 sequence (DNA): TGTGCCAGCAGCCCTCGGGATTACGGGGTACCGAAAAGTGCAACTAATGAAAAACTGTTTTTT. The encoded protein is CASSPRDYGVPKSATNEKLFF. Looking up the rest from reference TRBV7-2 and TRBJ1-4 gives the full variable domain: GAGVSQSPSNKVTEKGKDVELRCDPISGHTALYWYRQSLGQGLEFLIYFQGNSAPDKSGLPSDRFSAERTGGSVSTLTIQRTQQEDSAVYLCASSPRDYGVPKSATNEKLFFGSGTQLSVL.

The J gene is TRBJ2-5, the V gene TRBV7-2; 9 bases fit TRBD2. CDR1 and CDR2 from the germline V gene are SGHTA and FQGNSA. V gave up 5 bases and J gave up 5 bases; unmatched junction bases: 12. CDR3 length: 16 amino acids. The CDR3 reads CASSPGRGGGDETQYF. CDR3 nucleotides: TGTGCCAGCAGCCCGGGCAGGGGCGGGGGGGACGAGACCCAGTACTTC.

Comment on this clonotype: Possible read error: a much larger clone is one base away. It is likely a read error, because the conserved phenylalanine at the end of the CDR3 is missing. CDR3: CASGQGQGEQYS. CDR3 sequence (DNA): TGTGCCAGCGGTCAGGGACAGGGGGAGCAGTACTCC. The chain uses TRBV12-3 or TRBV12-4 and TRBJ2-7, with TRBD1 identical over 10 bases. Losses at the gene ends were 8 bases for V and 7 bases for J; bases not matched to a gene: 5. The CDR3 is 12 residues long.

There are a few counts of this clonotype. The CDR3 sequence is CASSEKTAGNSPLHF. CDR3 in DNA: TGTGCCAGCAGTGAGAAGACAGCGGGTAATTCACCCCTCCACTTT. The chain joins TRBV2 to TRBJ1-6; maybe TRBD1 (5 bases). V dropped 3 bases and J dropped 6 bases, with 12 bases sitting between them. Germline CDR1 is SNHLY and CDR2 is FYNNEI. The CDR3 loop spans 15 amino acids.

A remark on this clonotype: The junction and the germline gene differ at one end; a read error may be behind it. CDR3 sequence reads: CASSDRLAKQKECF. CDR3 sequence (DNA): TGTGCCAGCAGTGATCGGCTGGCAAAGCAAAAAGAGTGTTTT. The rearrangement joins TRBV7-3 to TRBJ1-4, with D uncertain. The CDR3 covers 14 residues. Germline CDR1 reads SGHTA; CDR2 reads FQGTGA. The whole variable domain, remainder taken from reference TRBV7-3 and TRBJ1-4, is GAGVSQTPSNKVTEKGKYVELRCDPISGHTALYWYRQSLGQGPEFLIYFQGTGAADDSGLPNDRFFAVRPEGSVSTLKIQRTERGDSAVYLCASSDRLAKQKECFGSGTQLSVL.

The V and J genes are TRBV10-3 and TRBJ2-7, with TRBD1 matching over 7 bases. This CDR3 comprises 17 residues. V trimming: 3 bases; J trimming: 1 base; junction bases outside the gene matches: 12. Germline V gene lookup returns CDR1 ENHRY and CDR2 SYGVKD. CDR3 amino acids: CAISDPSTGEASYEQYF. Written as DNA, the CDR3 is TGTGCCATCAGTGACCCGAGCACAGGGGAAGCATCCTACGAGCAGTACTTC.

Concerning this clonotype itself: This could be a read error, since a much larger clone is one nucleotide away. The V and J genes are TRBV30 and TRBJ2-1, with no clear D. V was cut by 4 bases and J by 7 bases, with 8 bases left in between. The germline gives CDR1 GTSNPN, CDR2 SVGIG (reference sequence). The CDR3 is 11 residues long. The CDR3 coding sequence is TGTGCCTGGAAGGATTTGAATGAGCAGTTCTTC. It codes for CAWKDLNEQFF.